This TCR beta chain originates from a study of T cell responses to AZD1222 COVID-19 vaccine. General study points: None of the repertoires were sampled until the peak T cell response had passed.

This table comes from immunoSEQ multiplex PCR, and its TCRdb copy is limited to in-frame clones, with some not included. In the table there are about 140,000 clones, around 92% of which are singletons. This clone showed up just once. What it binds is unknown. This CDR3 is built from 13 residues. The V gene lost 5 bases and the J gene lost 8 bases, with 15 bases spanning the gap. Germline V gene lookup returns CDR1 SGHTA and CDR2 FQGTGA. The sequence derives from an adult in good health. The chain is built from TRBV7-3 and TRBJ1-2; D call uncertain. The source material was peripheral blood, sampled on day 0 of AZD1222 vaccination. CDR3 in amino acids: CASSQGSQRGYTF. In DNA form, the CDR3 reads TGTGCCAGCAGCCAAGGGTCTCAGAGGGGCTACACCTTC.